This TCR beta chain emerged from a study of T cell clones after liver transplantation. In germline, CDR1 is SEHNR, CDR2 FQNEAQ (reference sequence). CDR3 length: 16 amino acids. With 2 bases clipped from V and 2 bases from J, the junction kept 6 bases outside the gene matches. Produced via immunoSEQ multiplex PCR; TCRdb's table is partial and in-frame only. The sample yields roughly 56,000 clones, 55% to 85% seen once. This specimen was CD4+ T cells from blood, taken around 4.5 years after liver transplant. This receptor was identified in a human patient who received a liver transplant. The graft donor may account for some of the T cells. The chain is built from TRBV7-9 and TRBJ1-3; TRBD1 agrees at 7 bases. The CDR3 DNA sequence: TGTGCCAGCAGCTTATCATTGACAGGGCCTGGAAACACCATATATTTT. Translated: CASSLSLTGPGNTIYF. Filled out from reference TRBV7-9 and TRBJ1-3, the complete variable domain reads DTGVSQNPRHKITKRGQNVTFRCDPISEHNRLYWYRQTLGQGPEFLTYFQNEAQLEKSRLLSDRFSAERPKGSFSTLEIQRTEQGDSAMYLCASSLSLTGPGNTIYFGEGSWLTVV.